One sample yielded the 2 T cell receptor beta chains listed below, sequenced in a study of beta chain features in type 1 diabetes. The entirety of the isolated RNA underwent reverse transcription, so expressed TCRB transcripts were sequenced. Repertoires were generated with immunoSEQ multiplex PCR, while TCRdb's copy carries only in-frame clones and drops some. The top ten clones hold nearly 0.65% of a sample with about 150,000 clones, 8.1% of them seen once. Source material: central memory CD4+ T cells from blood. The receptors stem from a man between 18 and 29 years old in good health.

Many counts were recorded for this clone. The chain couples TRBV5-4 to TRBJ1-3; D call uncertain. V was cut by 3 bases and J by 2 bases, with 12 bases left in between. The CDR3 has 15 residues. CDR1 is SGHNT, CDR2 YYREEE, per germline (reference sequence). CDR3 nucleotides: TGTGCCAGCAGCTCCTCGTGGAGGACTGGAAACACCATATATTTT. This sequence encodes CASSSSWRTGNTIYF.

J is TRBJ2-5 and V is TRBV5-1; 8 bases agree with TRBD1. This CDR3 has 16 amino acids. Germline CDR1 is SGHRS and CDR2 is YFSETQ. Trimming removed 6 bases from V and 5 bases from J; junction bases left unmatched: 15. CDR3: CASTTPSAGGIETQYF. CDR3 in DNA: TGCGCCAGCACCACACCCTCAGCAGGGGGCATTGAGACCCAGTACTTC.